This T cell receptor (beta chain) comes out of a study of blood T cell repertoires in COVID-19. This clone has just a few counts. Produced via immunoSEQ multiplex PCR; TCRdb's table is partial and in-frame only. This table has 150,000 to 200,000 clones, roughly 84% appearing once. Trimming pared 0 bases from V and 4 bases from J, leaving 12 bases between. Germline loops: CDR1 GTSNPN, CDR2 SVGIG (reference sequence). The CDR3 totals 14 residues. This chain uses TRBV30 with TRBJ1-2; no definite D call. Material for sequencing was peripheral blood. This clonotype originated in a human donor with acute or convalescent COVID-19. The donor label of this sample is uncertain. CDR3: CAWSVGPEGYGYTF. The CDR3 nucleotides are TGTGCCTGGAGTGTAGGTCCGGAGGGCTATGGCTACACCTTC.